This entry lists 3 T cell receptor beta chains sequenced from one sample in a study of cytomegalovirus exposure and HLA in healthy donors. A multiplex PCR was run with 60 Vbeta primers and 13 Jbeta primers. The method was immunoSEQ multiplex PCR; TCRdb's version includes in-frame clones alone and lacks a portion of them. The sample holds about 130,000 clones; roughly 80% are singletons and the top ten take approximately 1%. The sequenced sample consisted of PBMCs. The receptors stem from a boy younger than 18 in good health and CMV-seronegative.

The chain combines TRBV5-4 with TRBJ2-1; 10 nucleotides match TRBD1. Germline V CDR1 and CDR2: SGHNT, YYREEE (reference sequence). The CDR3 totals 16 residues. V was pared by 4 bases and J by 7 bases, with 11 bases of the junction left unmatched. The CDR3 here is CASSDPGTGERNEQFF. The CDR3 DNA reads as TGTGCCAGCAGCGACCCCGGGACAGGGGAAAGGAATGAGCAGTTCTTC.

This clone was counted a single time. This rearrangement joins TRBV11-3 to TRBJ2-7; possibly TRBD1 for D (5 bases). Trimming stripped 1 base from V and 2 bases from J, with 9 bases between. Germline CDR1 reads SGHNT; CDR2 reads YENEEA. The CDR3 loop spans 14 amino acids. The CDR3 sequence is CASSLAGQTYEQYF. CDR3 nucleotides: TGTGCCAGCAGCTTAGCTGGACAAACCTACGAGCAGTACTTC.

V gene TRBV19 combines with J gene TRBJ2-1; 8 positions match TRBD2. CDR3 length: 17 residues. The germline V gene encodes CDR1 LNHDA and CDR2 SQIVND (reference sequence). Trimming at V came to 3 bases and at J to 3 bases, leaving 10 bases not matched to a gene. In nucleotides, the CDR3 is TGTGCCAGTAGTATGGGTAGCGGGGAGGGTCTCTACAATGAGCAGTTCTTC. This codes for CASSMGSGEGLYNEQFF.